This record covers a single T cell receptor (beta chain). Its antigen remains unidentified. The input lacks base qualities; no much larger clone sits a single base away. The data were taken from a study of radiotherapy plus CTLA-4 blockade in lung cancer listed by TCRdb under 2018. About the investigation overall: Objective responses were observed in 18% of enrolled patients, and disease control was achieved in around 28%. Study-wide findings and limitations: After treatment with radiotherapy and ipilimumab, TCR clones that originated in tumors expanded in peripheral blood. Early dynamic changes in blood T cell clones, together with increased serum interferon-beta after radiation, were reported as the strongest predictors of response.

In this study, focal radiation therapy paired with CTLA-4 blockade (ipilimumab) was tested in patients who had chemo-refractory metastatic non-small-cell lung cancer. Libraries were constructed by the immunoSEQ multiplex PCR assay. As stored in TCRdb, this immuneACCESS dataset retains in-frame rearrangements with V and J assigned. A fraction of the clones does not appear; measured against another copy, unresolved V genes explain less than half of the discrepancy, and the remainder lacks a known reason. The sample table contains around 80,000 clones; only one count was recorded for less than 90% of them. The biggest ten clones account for 0.82% of the sample. Reading from cysteine to phenylalanine, the CDR3 counts 14 amino acids. Only the CDR3 part of the read is kept: 42 bases, read in frame from the first base. Based on the germline V gene, the CDR1 and CDR2 sequences are SGHVS and FNYEAQ. V is pared back by 0 bases and J by 5 bases, with 10 bases lying between the germline termini.

The starting material was peripheral blood, obtained from a patient treated with radiotherapy plus ipilimumab. This chain is built from TRBV7-6 and TRBJ2-5; the D gene cannot be named for sure. This sequence originates from a human donor with non-small cell lung cancer who had stable disease on radiotherapy plus ipilimumab. Here is the DNA: TGTGCCAGCAGCTTAGCAGTGACAAAGGAGACCCAGTACTTC. Translated, it gives CASSLAVTKETQYF.